The 18 T cell receptor beta chains below were found in one sample sequenced in a study of patients and donors after allogeneic stem cell transplantation. One entry per CDR3 protein results from TCRdb running MiXCR on the RT-PCR reads. In the table there are about a million distinct CDR3 sequences, more than 15% of which are singletons. Sequencing was performed on blood, either unsorted or a sorted T cell fraction (not recorded which). Receptors were obtained from a human donor who was either an allogeneic HSCT recipient or a stem cell or donor lymphocyte infusion donor (not recorded which). It is not recorded whose cells these are; they may come from a transplant donor.

This clonotype showed up just a few times. The V call is TRBV20-1, the J call TRBJ2-1; 11 bases are a match to TRBD2. Germline V gene lookup returns CDR1 DFQATT and CDR2 SNEGSKA (reference sequence). Losses at the gene ends were 5 bases for V and 7 bases for J; bases not matched to a gene: 7. The CDR3 sequence is 14 residues long. In DNA form, the CDR3 reads TGCAGTGCTCACCGGGTAGCGGGGGGGAATGAGCAGTTCTTC. Translation: CSAHRVAGGNEQFF.

This clonotype was recorded only once. The chain links TRBV2 to TRBJ2-3, with a tentative D call TRBD2 (5 bases). V lost 3 bases and J lost 7, with 11 bases in between. CDR1 and CDR2 from the germline V gene are SNHLY and FYNNEI. The CDR3 is 13 amino acids. The CDR3 is CASSDPGSNTQYF. The CDR3 DNA follows: TGTGCCAGCAGTGACCCGGGATCGAATACGCAGTATTTT.

There are a few counts of this clonotype. The chain links TRBV6-1 to TRBJ2-1; 16 nucleotides match TRBD2. The V gene's germline CDR1 is MNHNS and CDR2 SASEGT. V lost 2 bases to trimming and J lost 8 bases; unmatched junction nucleotides: 6. The CDR3 extends over 17 amino acids. CDR3 in DNA: TGTGCCAGCAGTGAACAGGGACTAGCGGGAGGGGCCGATGAGCAGTTCTTC. It encodes CASSEQGLAGGADEQFF.

This clonotype was found a few times. The V call is TRBV30, the J call TRBJ2-1, with 12 bases identical to TRBD2. V dropped 5 bases and J dropped 0; count of bases not matched to a gene: 8. Germline-derived CDR1 and CDR2 are GTSNPN and SVGIG (reference sequence). This CDR3 is built from 17 residues. The CDR3 protein is CAWVLAGGPFSYNEQFF. In nucleotides, the CDR3 is TGTGCCTGGGTCCTAGCGGGGGGGCCTTTCTCCTACAATGAGCAGTTCTTC.

The rearrangement links TRBV7-2 to TRBJ2-1, with TRBD2 identical over 7 bases. The CDR3 has 16 amino acids. V lost 2 bases to trimming and J lost 1 base; unmatched junction nucleotides: 5. From germline, CDR1 is SGHTA and CDR2 FQGNSA. In DNA form, the CDR3 reads TGTGCCAGCAGCTTATTCGTGGGAGGGTCCTACAATGAGCAGTTCTTC. It translates to CASSLFVGGSYNEQFF. Complete variable domain (other parts from reference TRBV7-2 and TRBJ2-1): GAGVSQSPSNKVTEKGKDVELRCDPISGHTALYWYRQSLGQGLEFLIYFQGNSAPDKSGLPSDRFSAERTGGSVSTLTIQRTQQEDSAVYLCASSLFVGGSYNEQFFGPGTRLTVL.

The chain carries TRBV29-1 and TRBJ2-2; TRBD1 aligns across 10 bases. This CDR3 region has 13 residues. V dropped 3 bases and J dropped 6; count of bases not matched to a gene: 1. Germline V gives CDR1 SQVTM, CDR2 ANQGSEA. In DNA form, the CDR3 reads TGCAGCGTTGACGACAGGGGGCCCGGGGAGCTGTTTTTT. It yields the protein CSVDDRGPGELFF.

The rearrangement uses TRBV7-8 and TRBJ1-1; D is unclear. Germline V gene data show CDR1 as SGHVS and CDR2 as FQNEAQ. This CDR3 comprises 16 residues. The V gene lost 2 bases and the J gene lost 2 bases, with 15 bases spanning the gap. The CDR3 DNA reads TGTGCCAGCAGCTTAAGAGCGACGTCACTCAACACTGAAGCTTTCTTT. Translating it yields CASSLRATSLNTEAFF.

Notes on this clonotype: A read error may be the cause here, since a much bigger clone is one base away. J is TRBJ2-2 and V is TRBV5-6; D perhaps matches TRBD1 (6 bases). The CDR3 spans 15 residues. The V gene's germline CDR1 is SGHDT and CDR2 YYEEEE. V dropped 2 bases and J dropped 0 bases, with 8 bases sitting between them. The CDR3 DNA sequence: TGTGCCAGCAGCTTTAGGACAGCGAACACCGGGGAGCTGTTTTTT. Residues: CASSFRTANTGELFF.

The chain uses TRBV6-2 or TRBV6-3 and TRBJ1-1; no clear D gene. Germline values: CDR1 MNHEY, CDR2 SVGEGT. The CDR3 covers 15 residues. The V and J ends lost 6 bases and 4 bases respectively, with 18 bases between them. The CDR3 coding sequence is TGTGCCAGCAGCCGTACTGGCGAGAAAGGCACTGAAGCTTTCTTT. Translating it yields CASSRTGEKGTEAFF.

The chain links TRBV7-6 to TRBJ2-7; the D is unclear. The CDR3 runs to 15 residues. Germline lookup yields CDR1 SGHVS and CDR2 FNYEAQ. V lost 1 base, J lost 2 bases, and 12 bases lay in between. This CDR3 is CASSLGKAPTYEQYF. The DNA of the CDR3 is TGTGCCAGCAGCTTAGGCAAAGCCCCTACCTACGAGCAGTACTTC.

The chain couples TRBV5-1 to TRBJ2-7; no firm D call. The germline gives CDR1 SGHRS, CDR2 YFSETQ. The CDR3 covers 14 residues. The V gene lost 4 bases and the J gene lost 3 bases, with 14 bases spanning the gap. This chain's CDR3 is CASSSPGGYYEQYF. The CDR3 DNA sequence: TGCGCCAGCAGCAGCCCGGGCGGCTACTACGAGCAGTACTTC.

This clonotype has just a few counts. The junction departs from the called germline gene at one end, perhaps through a read error. V is TRBV24-1 and J is TRBJ2-2, with D possibly called TRBD1 or TRBD2 (5 bases each). Germline lookup yields CDR1 KGHDR and CDR2 SFDVKD. The CDR3 is 15 amino acids. This CDR3 reads CATSGYKGETGELFF. The DNA for the CDR3 is TGTGCCACAAGTGGGTATAAAGGGGAGACCGGGGAGCTGTTTTTT.

This clonotype was counted between two and nine times. V is TRBV15 and J is TRBJ2-1, with 7 bases identical to TRBD2. This CDR3 region has 17 residues. J gave up 0 bases and V 2 bases, and 7 bases lay outside the gene matches. Per the germline V gene, CDR1 is LNHNV and CDR2 is YYDKDF (reference sequence). The CDR3 is CATSRSSGRSSYNEQFF. The DNA for the CDR3 is TGTGCCACCAGCAGAAGTAGCGGGCGGAGCTCCTACAATGAGCAGTTCTTC.

This clonotype was observed at least ten times. The J gene is TRBJ1-2, the V gene TRBV5-1, with D maybe TRBD1 (5 bases). The CDR3 has 14 residues. Germline V gene sequence: CDR1 SGHRS, CDR2 YFSETQ. V was clipped by 5 bases and J by 0 bases, with 11 bases between them. The CDR3 nucleotides are TGCGCCAGCAGGCGGGACGCCGCTAACTATGGCTACACCTTC. It specifies CASRRDAANYGYTF.

Ten or more counts support this clonotype. CDR3: CASNQGKEAFF. Here the CDR3 DNA reads TGTGCCAGCAACCAAGGGAAGGAAGCTTTCTTT. This sequence joins TRBV12-3 or TRBV12-4 and TRBJ1-1, with D uncertain. V shed 7 bases and J shed 8 bases, with 11 bases lying between them. The CDR3 loop spans 11 amino acids.

Details on this clonotype: As the CDR3 is not closed by the conserved phenylalanine or tryptophan, this likely results from a read error. The J gene is TRBJ1-3, the V gene TRBV9; weak D call: TRBD1 (5 bases). Trimming took 2 bases from V and 3 from J, leaving 12 bases between them. Germline V CDR1 and CDR2: SGDLS, YYNGEE. The CDR3 runs 15 residues. The chain's CDR3 is CASSVNGDGGNTIYY. The CDR3 DNA sequence: TGTGCCAGCAGCGTTAACGGGGACGGTGGAAACACCATATATTAT.

The chain is built from TRBV19 and TRBJ1-5; no clear D. V lost 7 bases, J lost 2 bases, and 15 bases lay in between. Looked up from germline, CDR1 is LNHDA and CDR2 is SQIVND (reference sequence). This CDR3 region has 15 residues. The DNA for the CDR3 is TGTGCCAGTATGTTCTCCGGGGAAGGCAATCAGCCCCAGCATTTT. It encodes CASMFSGEGNQPQHF.

This clonotype was observed a few times. V and J are TRBV20-1 and TRBJ2-1, with D unresolved. The CDR3 spans 12 residues. CDR1 and CDR2 from the germline V gene are DFQATT and SNEGSKA (reference sequence). V was pared by 1 base and J by 10 bases, with 11 bases between. The chain's CDR3 is CSARAKIEEQFF. The CDR3 nucleotides are TGCAGTGCTAGAGCTAAGATAGAAGAGCAGTTCTTC.